This T cell receptor (beta chain) emerged from a study of T cell responses to AZD1222 COVID-19 vaccine. Using immunoSEQ multiplex PCR, the repertoire was profiled, and TCRdb retains in-frame clones only, with some absent. The sample lists 65,000 to 90,000 clones; 70% to 90% were seen once. The CDR3 extends over 12 amino acids. Deletions cut 4 bases from V and 0 bases from J, with 7 bases between. CDR1 and CDR2 from the germline V gene are SQVTM and ANQGSEA. Sequencing used peripheral blood, obtained on day 0 of AZD1222 vaccination. This chain links TRBV29-1 with TRBJ2-7; D call uncertain. The origin of this receptor is an adult in good health. CDR3 in amino acids: CSVGEYSYEQYF. The CDR3, as DNA: TGCAGCGTTGGCGAGTACTCCTACGAGCAGTACTTC.